The rows below give T cell receptor beta chains drawn from one sample of a study of blood T cell repertoires in COVID-19. Sequencing used immunoSEQ multiplex PCR; TCRdb keeps in-frame clones, though not all of them. Of some 300,000 clones listed, about 91% were seen once; the top ten hold around 9.5%. The sample comprised PBMCs or T cells enriched from blood (not recorded which). The source of these receptors is a middle-aged woman who had recovered from COVID-19. Each CDR3 is given with its conserved first and last residue. A D gene is named only where the DNA matches it firmly. Clone sizes are given selectively: once, few, many, or a class where the clone is expanded.

V: TRBV5-1; J: TRBJ1-2; size: once; D: TRBD1; CDR3: CASSLGGGTGVDYGYTF; DNA: TGCGCCAGCAGCTTGGGTGGGGGGACAGGGGTCGACTATGGCTACACCTTC
V: TRBV11-2; J: TRBJ2-3; size: .; D: .; CDR3: CASSSVGTLTDTQYF; DNA: TGTGCCAGCAGCTCGGTTGGGACACTCACAGATACGCAGTATTTT
V: TRBV10-1; J: TRBJ1-2; size: .; D: .; CDR3: CASSDSDSFYGYTF; DNA: TGCGCCAGCAGTGACTCTGACAGCTTCTATGGCTACACCTTC
V: TRBV5-6; J: TRBJ2-1; size: .; D: .; CDR3: CASSLGGYNEQFF; DNA: TGTGCCAGCAGCCTGGGCGGTTACAATGAGCAGTTCTTC
V: TRBV5-6; J: TRBJ1-2; size: .; D: TRBD1; CDR3: CASSGTGVNYGYTF; DNA: TGTGCCAGCAGCGGAACAGGGGTTAACTATGGCTACACCTTC
V: TRBV9; J: TRBJ2-1; size: .; D: TRBD1; CDR3: CASQTPGTGEYNEQFF; DNA: TGTGCCAGCCAGACTCCCGGGACAGGGGAGTACAATGAGCAGTTCTTC
V: TRBV24-1; J: TRBJ1-1; size: .; D: TRBD1; CDR3: CATSEDRATEAFF; DNA: TGTGCCACCAGTGAGGACAGGGCTACTGAAGCTTTCTTT
V: TRBV4-3; J: TRBJ2-2; size: .; D: TRBD1; CDR3: CASSQDLEGGQGYTGELFF; DNA: TGCGCCAGCAGCCAAGATCTGGAGGGGGGACAGGGGTACACCGGGGAGCTGTTTTTT
V: TRBV3-1/TRBV3-2; J: TRBJ2-3; size: once; D: TRBD2; CDR3: CASSFRDSGGRRYSTDTQYF; DNA: TGTGCCAGCAGCTTTCGTGACTCTGGCGGGAGGCGTTATAGCACAGATACGCAGTATTTT
V: TRBV7-2; J: TRBJ1-1; size: .; D: .; CDR3: CASLAGPTRVTEAFF; DNA: TGTGCCAGCTTGGCGGGCCCTACCCGAGTCACTGAAGCTTTCTTT
V: TRBV7-2; J: TRBJ2-3; size: .; D: TRBD1; CDR3: CASSSGYGTGARDTQYF; DNA: TGTGCCAGCAGCTCAGGGTACGGGACAGGGGCCAGAGATACGCAGTATTTT
V: TRBV28; J: TRBJ1-1; size: .; D: .; CDR3: CASTPSKRVKAFF; DNA: TGTGCCAGCACCCCCTCCAAGAGGGTAAAAGCTTTCTTT
V: TRBV9; J: TRBJ1-2; size: .; D: .; CDR3: CASSVDETAYGYTF; DNA: TGTGCCAGCAGCGTAGATGAGACAGCCTATGGCTACACCTTC
V: TRBV10-3; J: TRBJ2-4; size: .; D: .; CDR3: CATSGDGKNIQYF; DNA: TGTGCCACCAGCGGAGATGGCAAAAACATTCAGTACTTC
V: TRBV6-5; J: TRBJ2-7; size: .; D: TRBD2; CDR3: CASSYPPAGAAYEQYF; DNA: TGTGCCAGCAGTTACCCCCCAGCGGGGGCCGCCTACGAGCAGTACTTC
V: TRBV10-3; J: TRBJ2-3; size: .; D: .; CDR3: CAISASSTDTQYF; DNA: TGTGCCATCAGTGCGAGCAGCACAGATACGCAGTATTTT
V: TRBV7-2; J: TRBJ2-1; size: .; D: .; CDR3: CASSPGGSRGEQFF; DNA: TGTGCCAGCAGCCCGGGAGGTTCAAGGGGGGAGCAGTTCTTC
V: TRBV10-2; J: TRBJ1-5; size: .; D: .; CDR3: CASSQGTLNQPQHF; DNA: TGCGCCAGCAGCCAGGGAACCCTCAATCAGCCCCAGCATTTT
V: TRBV19; J: TRBJ2-1; size: .; D: TRBD2; CDR3: CASSTTSGRDSYNEQFF; DNA: TGTGCCAGTAGTACTACTAGCGGGAGAGACTCCTACAATGAGCAGTTCTTC
V: TRBV10-3; J: TRBJ2-3; size: .; D: TRBD2; CDR3: CAISESNTSGRDTDTQYF; DNA: TGTGCCATCAGTGAGTCGAACACTAGCGGGAGGGACACAGATACGCAGTATTTT
V: TRBV2; J: TRBJ1-1; size: .; D: .; CDR3: CASRGQMNTEAFF; DNA: TGTGCCAGCAGGGGACAAATGAACACTGAAGCTTTCTTT
V: TRBV18; J: TRBJ1-1; size: .; D: .; CDR3: CASSPGGGRTEAFF; DNA: TGTGCCAGCTCACCAGGGGGGGGTCGGACTGAAGCTTTCTTT
V: TRBV7-9; J: TRBJ2-7; size: .; D: .; CDR3: CASSFRETGWKQYF; DNA: TGTGCCAGCAGCTTTCGGGAGACAGGGTGGAAGCAGTACTTC
V: TRBV7-2; J: TRBJ1-5; size: .; D: .; CDR3: CASSRPGGGNQPQHF; DNA: TGTGCCAGCAGCCGCCCGGGGGGCGGCAATCAGCCCCAGCATTTT
V: TRBV15; J: TRBJ2-2; size: .; D: TRBD2; CDR3: CATSRDGTSGRGGELFF; DNA: TGTGCCACCAGCAGGGACGGGACTAGCGGGAGGGGCGGGGAGCTGTTTTTT
V: TRBV18; J: TRBJ2-1; size: .; D: TRBD2; CDR3: CASSPDGTSYNEQFF; DNA: TGTGCCAGCTCACCCGATGGGACTAGCTACAATGAGCAGTTCTTC
V: TRBV28; J: TRBJ1-1; size: .; D: .; CDR3: CASSLRTETNTEAFF; DNA: TGTGCCAGCAGTTTACGGACAGAAACTAACACTGAAGCTTTCTTT
V: TRBV12-5; J: TRBJ1-2; size: .; D: .; CDR3: CASGLDRSFYGYTF; DNA: TGTGCTAGTGGTTTGGACAGGAGCTTCTATGGCTACACCTTC
V: TRBV5-4; J: TRBJ2-1; size: .; D: .; CDR3: CASSLATGYNEQFF; DNA: TGTGCCAGCAGCTTGGCGACTGGTTACAATGAGCAGTTCTTC
V: TRBV6-5; J: TRBJ2-7; size: .; D: .; CDR3: CASSYQTRSYEQYF; DNA: TGTGCCAGCAGCTATCAGACAAGATCCTACGAGCAGTACTTC
V: TRBV19; J: TRBJ1-4; size: .; D: .; CDR3: CASSSLGLDEKLFF; DNA: TGTGCCAGTAGTAGTCTGGGACTTGATGAAAAACTGTTTTTT
V: TRBV18; J: TRBJ1-1; size: .; D: TRBD1; CDR3: CASSPWTGPMNTEAFF; DNA: TGTGCCAGCTCACCATGGACAGGACCCATGAACACTGAAGCTTTCTTT
V: TRBV7-9; J: TRBJ2-5; size: .; D: TRBD1; CDR3: CASSPGQGGETQYF; DNA: TGTGCCAGCAGCCCGGGACAGGGAGGGGAGACCCAGTACTTC
V: TRBV11-2; J: TRBJ2-7; size: .; D: .; CDR3: CASSWGRDLDEQYF; DNA: TGTGCCAGCAGCTGGGGACGGGACTTGGACGAGCAGTACTTC
V: TRBV7-9; J: TRBJ2-1; size: .; D: .; CDR3: CASSPPGSSYNEQFF; DNA: TGTGCCAGCAGCCCCCCGGGTAGCTCCTACAATGAGCAGTTCTTC
V: TRBV7-9; J: TRBJ1-2; size: .; D: .; CDR3: CASSVLLGVGYTF; DNA: TGTGCCAGCAGCGTGCTCCTAGGGGTCGGCTACACCTTC
V: TRBV30; J: TRBJ2-2; size: .; D: TRBD1; CDR3: CAWRRTGALVGTGELFF; DNA: TGTGCCTGGAGGAGGACAGGGGCCCTCGTGGGCACCGGGGAGCTGTTTTTT
V: TRBV10-3; J: TRBJ2-1; size: .; D: TRBD2; CDR3: CAISGGGPYSYNEQFF; DNA: TGTGCCATCTCGGGCGGGGGGCCGTACTCCTACAATGAGCAGTTCTTC
V: TRBV2; J: TRBJ1-1; size: .; D: TRBD1; CDR3: CASSNRGDTEAFF; DNA: TGTGCCAGCAGTAACAGGGGGGACACTGAAGCTTTCTTT
V: TRBV19; J: TRBJ2-7; size: .; D: .; CDR3: CASSPSRDFHYEQYF; DNA: TGTGCCAGTAGCCCATCCCGGGACTTCCACTACGAGCAGTACTTC
V: TRBV10-1; J: TRBJ2-7; size: .; D: TRBD2; CDR3: CASSMTSGVNYEQYF; DNA: TGCGCCAGCAGTATGACTAGCGGGGTTAACTACGAGCAGTACTTC
V: TRBV15; J: TRBJ2-1; size: .; D: TRBD2; CDR3: CATSYGLAGYNEQFF; DNA: TGTGCCACCAGCTACGGACTAGCGGGATACAATGAGCAGTTCTTC
V: TRBV4-3; J: TRBJ2-7; size: .; D: .; CDR3: CASSQDWRVGSYEQYF; DNA: TGCGCCAGCAGCCAAGATTGGCGGGTGGGGTCCTACGAGCAGTACTTC
V: TRBV19; J: TRBJ2-3; size: .; D: .; CDR3: CASNAPGFSADTQYF; DNA: TGTGCCAGTAATGCCCCGGGATTTAGTGCAGATACGCAGTATTTT
V: TRBV25-1; J: TRBJ2-1; size: .; D: TRBD2; CDR3: CASSEGLAGYNEQFF; DNA: TGTGCCAGCAGTGAAGGGCTAGCGGGGTACAATGAGCAGTTCTTC
V: TRBV7-3; J: TRBJ2-2; size: .; D: TRBD2; CDR3: CASSLMGGGNTGELFF; DNA: TGTGCCAGCAGCTTAATGGGCGGGGGGAACACCGGGGAGCTGTTTTTT